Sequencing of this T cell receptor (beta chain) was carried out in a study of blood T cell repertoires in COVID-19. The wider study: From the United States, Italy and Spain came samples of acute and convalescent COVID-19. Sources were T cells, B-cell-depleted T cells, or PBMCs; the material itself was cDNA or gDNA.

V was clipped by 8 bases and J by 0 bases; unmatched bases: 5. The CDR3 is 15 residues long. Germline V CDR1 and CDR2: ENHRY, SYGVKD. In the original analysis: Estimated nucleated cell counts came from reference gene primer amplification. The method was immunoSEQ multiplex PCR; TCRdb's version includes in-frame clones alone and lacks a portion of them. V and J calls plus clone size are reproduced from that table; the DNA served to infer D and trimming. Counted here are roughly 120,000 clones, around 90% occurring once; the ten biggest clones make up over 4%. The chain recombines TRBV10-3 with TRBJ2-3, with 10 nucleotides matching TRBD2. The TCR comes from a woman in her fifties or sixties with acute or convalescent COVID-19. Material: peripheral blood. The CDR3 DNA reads TGTGCCATCCGGACTAGCGGAGGAAGCACAGATACGCAGTATTTT. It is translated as CAIRTSGGSTDTQYF.